A selection of T cell receptor beta chains follows, all from one sample in a study of blood T cell repertoires in COVID-19. Some clones are missing from TCRdb's copy, which holds only in-frame ones; the method was immunoSEQ multiplex PCR. The top ten hold 30% to 45% of the sample, which has approximately 110,000 clones, under 90% seen once. The sequenced sample consisted of peripheral blood. The receptors shown here come from an older man with acute or convalescent COVID-19. Both conserved end residues are part of each CDR3. Each record gives: clone size, J gene, V gene, D gene, CDR3 protein, CDR3 DNA. The D gene is left open where the match is weak. Size is omitted from some rows. Given values are once, few, many or a class for expanded clones.

- TRBJ2-7 TRBV6-2/TRBV6-3 TRBD1 CASSYSGTGKYEQYF TGTGCCAGCAGTTACTCCGGGACAGGGAAGTACGAGCAGTACTTC
- TRBJ2-3 TRBV7-9 TRBD2 CASSWTSGADTQYF TGTGCCAGCAGCTGGACTAGCGGAGCAGATACGCAGTATTTT
- TRBJ2-1 TRBV29-1 TRBD1 CSALGTASYNEQFF TGCAGCGCCCTCGGGACAGCCTCCTACAATGAGCAGTTCTTC
- TRBJ1-5 TRBV9 - CASSVGSDSKNQPQHF TGTGCCAGCAGCGTAGGGAGTGACAGCAAGAATCAGCCCCAGCATTTT
- TRBJ1-3 TRBV5-1 - CASSWGDGSAGNTIYF TGCGCCAGCAGCTGGGGGGACGGAAGTGCTGGAAACACCATATATTTT
- TRBJ1-2 TRBV30 TRBD1 CAWSRQGVGGYTF TGTGCCTGGAGCCGACAGGGGGTGGGTGGCTACACCTTC
- TRBJ1-2 TRBV12-3/TRBV12-4 - CASSFSGRGYTF TGTGCCAGCAGTTTTTCAGGGCGCGGCTACACCTTC
few TRBJ1-3 TRBV15 TRBD1 CATKTGGYSSGNTIYF TGTGCCACCAAAACAGGGGGCTATAGCTCTGGAAACACCATATATTTT
- TRBJ1-1 TRBV29-1 - CSGHREGNTEAFF TGCAGCGGGCACAGGGAGGGGAACACTGAAGCTTTCTTT
- TRBJ2-1 TRBV7-3 TRBD2 CASSLAGGYNEQFF TGTGCCAGCAGCTTAGCGGGGGGTTACAATGAGCAGTTCTTC
once TRBJ1-5 TRBV5-6 - CASSWTSKAGNQPQHF TGTGCCAGCAGCTGGACAAGCAAGGCAGGCAATCAGCCCCAGCATTTT
- TRBJ2-2 TRBV20-1 - CSASKAGSNTGELFF TGCAGTGCTAGTAAGGCGGGGTCGAACACCGGGGAGCTGTTTTTT
- TRBJ2-7 TRBV5-1 TRBD1 CASSSQGQGNQDEQYF TGCGCCAGCAGCTCCCAAGGACAGGGGAACCAGGACGAGCAGTACTTC
- TRBJ1-2 TRBV28 - CASKVTFYGYTF TGTGCCAGCAAGGTGACTTTCTATGGCTACACCTTC
- TRBJ1-5 TRBV19 TRBD1 CASSVWDRGKQPQHF TGTGCCAGTAGTGTCTGGGACAGGGGAAAGCAGCCCCAGCATTTT
once TRBJ1-6 TRBV5-6 TRBD1 CASSLAGGRNSPLHF TGTGCCAGCAGCTTGGCAGGGGGCCGGAATTCACCCCTCCACTTT
- TRBJ1-1 TRBV6-5 TRBD1 CASRPTGRTGGEAFF TGTGCCAGCAGACCTACAGGGAGGACAGGAGGAGAAGCTTTCTTT
- TRBJ2-1 TRBV5-6 - CASSWGVYRSYNEQFF TGTGCCAGCAGCTGGGGCGTTTACCGCTCCTACAATGAGCAGTTCTTC
- TRBJ2-1 TRBV5-1 TRBD2 CASSSDLTSGSYNEQFF TGCGCCAGCAGCTCCGACCTAACTAGCGGGTCCTACAATGAGCAGTTCTTC
- TRBJ1-4 TRBV5-1 TRBD1 CASRTGTGGIGEKLFF TGCGCCAGCAGGACCGGGACAGGGGGCATTGGAGAAAAACTGTTTTTT
- TRBJ1-3 TRBV5-5 - CASSDLRKRSGNTIYF TGTGCCAGCAGTGATCTGAGGAAACGCTCTGGAAACACCATATATTTT
- TRBJ2-7 TRBV14 - CASSQFPTEMYF TGTGCCAGCAGCCAATTCCCGACGGAGATGTACTTC
- TRBJ2-2 TRBV3-1/TRBV3-2 TRBD1 CASSQSYQGANTGELFF TGTGCCAGCAGCCAATCATACCAGGGGGCGAACACCGGGGAGCTGTTTTTT
- TRBJ1-6 TRBV14 - CASSLVGIQRPSPLHF TGTGCCAGCAGCCTCGTAGGGATTCAGCGGCCTTCACCCCTCCACTTT
- TRBJ1-1 TRBV7-8 - CASSPPTGGYTEAFF TGTGCCAGCAGCCCCCCGACAGGAGGATATACTGAAGCTTTCTTT
- TRBJ1-1 TRBV7-8 - CASSLDEVNTEAFF TGTGCCAGCAGCTTAGATGAGGTGAACACTGAAGCTTTCTTT
- TRBJ2-1 TRBV6-4 - CASSDSGGPINEQFF TGTGCCAGCAGTGACTCGGGGGGACCCATAAATGAGCAGTTCTTC
- TRBJ2-5 TRBV7-2 TRBD1 CASSSGDRGSQETQYF TGTGCCAGCAGCTCCGGGGACAGGGGGAGTCAAGAGACCCAGTACTTC
- TRBJ2-2 TRBV7-2 TRBD1 CASFGTGLNTGELFF TGTGCCAGCTTCGGGACAGGACTAAACACCGGGGAGCTGTTTTTT
- TRBJ1-1 TRBV10-3 - CAISVGGRPNTEAFF TGTGCCATCAGCGTAGGGGGACGGCCGAACACTGAAGCTTTCTTT
- TRBJ2-2 TRBV9 - CASSPKLTYTGELFF TGTGCCAGCAGCCCCAAACTGACATACACCGGGGAGCTGTTTTTT
- TRBJ2-2 TRBV19 - CASRPRDSVTNTGELFF TGTGCCAGTAGGCCCCGAGACAGTGTTACGAACACCGGGGAGCTGTTTTTT
once TRBJ2-7 TRBV5-1 - CASSPTGNYEQYF TGCGCCAGCAGCCCCACAGGGAACTACGAGCAGTACTTC
- TRBJ2-3 TRBV28 TRBD2 CASSPTQRGSTDTQYF TGTGCCAGCAGTCCGACACAGCGGGGGAGCACAGATACGCAGTATTTT
- TRBJ2-3 TRBV28 - CASRRTATDTQYF TGTGCCAGCAGGAGGACAGCCACAGATACGCAGTATTTT
few TRBJ1-6 TRBV6-5 TRBD1 CASRFRQGGNSPLHF TGTGCCAGCAGGTTTAGACAGGGTGGTAATTCACCCCTCCACTTT
- TRBJ2-7 TRBV4-2 TRBD2 CASSLAGGSSYEQYF TGTGCCAGCAGCCTAGCGGGGGGGAGCTCCTACGAGCAGTACTTC
- TRBJ2-4 TRBV7-2 TRBD1 CASSLSNRGNIQYF TGTGCCAGCAGCTTATCGAACAGGGGAAACATTCAGTACTTC
- TRBJ2-5 TRBV25-1 - CASSEGRASGPGETQYF TGTGCCAGCAGTGAAGGAAGGGCCAGCGGCCCTGGGGAGACCCAGTACTTC
once TRBJ2-3 TRBV5-4 TRBD2 CASSTRTSGDGTDTQYF TGTGCCAGCAGCACCCGGACTAGCGGAGATGGAACAGATACGCAGTATTTT
- TRBJ1-2 TRBV3-1/TRBV3-2 TRBD1 CASSQDRVYGYTF TGTGCCAGCAGCCAGGACAGGGTCTATGGCTACACCTTC
- TRBJ1-1 TRBV24-1 - CATSGWEGSNTEAFF TGTGCCACCAGTGGCTGGGAGGGATCGAACACTGAAGCTTTCTTT
- TRBJ2-1 TRBV7-3 - CASSLLPSRSYNEQFF TGTGCCAGCAGCTTACTCCCTAGCAGGTCCTACAATGAGCAGTTCTTC
- TRBJ2-1 TRBV18 TRBD2 CASSPGLAGGGEQFF TGTGCCAGCTCACCGGGACTAGCGGGAGGGGGTGAGCAGTTCTTC
few TRBJ1-3 TRBV4-2 - CASSATPTSGNTIYF TGTGCCAGCAGCGCGACTCCAACCTCTGGAAACACCATATATTTT
- TRBJ2-7 TRBV11-1 TRBD1 CASSLGTGSEQYF TGTGCCAGCAGCTTAGGGACAGGGTCCGAGCAGTACTTC
once TRBJ1-4 TRBV2 - CASITERNEKLFF TGTGCCAGCATAACTGAGCGAAATGAAAAACTGTTTTTT
- TRBJ2-3 TRBV19 - CASSIGRGGDTQYF TGTGCCAGTAGTATCGGCAGGGGTGGTGATACGCAGTATTTT